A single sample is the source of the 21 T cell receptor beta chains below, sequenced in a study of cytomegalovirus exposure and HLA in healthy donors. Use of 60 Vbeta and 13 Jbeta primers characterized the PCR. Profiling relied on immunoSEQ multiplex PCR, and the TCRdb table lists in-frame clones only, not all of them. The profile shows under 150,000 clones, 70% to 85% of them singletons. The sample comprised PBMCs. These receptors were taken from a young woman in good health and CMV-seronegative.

CDR3 in DNA: TGTGCCAGCAGTCCGGGGGGGACAGATACGCAGTATTTT. The encoded protein is CASSPGGTDTQYF. This chain connects TRBV28 to TRBJ2-3; TRBD2 matches at 8 bases. CDR3 length equals 13 residues. The V segment lost 5 bases and the J segment 3 bases; nucleotides outside the gene matches: 1. Germline V gene lookup returns CDR1 MDHEN and CDR2 SYDVKM. The full variable domain, with the rest looked up from reference TRBV28 and TRBJ2-3, is DVKVTQSSRYLVKRTGEKVFLECVQDMDHENMFWYRQDPGLGLRLIYFSYDVKMKEKGDIPEGYSVSREKKERFSLILESASTNQTSMYLCASSPGGTDTQYFGPGTRLTVL.

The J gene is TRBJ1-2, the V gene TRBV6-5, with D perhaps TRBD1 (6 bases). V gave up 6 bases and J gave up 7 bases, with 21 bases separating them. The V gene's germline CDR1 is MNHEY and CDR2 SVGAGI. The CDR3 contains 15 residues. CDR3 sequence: CASSTNRQVFSGYTF. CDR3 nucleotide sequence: TGTGCCAGCAGCACCAACCGACAGGTTTTTAGTGGCTACACCTTC.

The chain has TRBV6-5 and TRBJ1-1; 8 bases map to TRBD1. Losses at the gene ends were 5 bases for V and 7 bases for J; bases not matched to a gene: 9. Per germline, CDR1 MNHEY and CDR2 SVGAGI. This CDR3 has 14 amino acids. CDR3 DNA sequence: TGTGCCAGCAGTGCCAGGGGGCTTAACCGTGAAGCTTTCTTT. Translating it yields CASSARGLNREAFF.

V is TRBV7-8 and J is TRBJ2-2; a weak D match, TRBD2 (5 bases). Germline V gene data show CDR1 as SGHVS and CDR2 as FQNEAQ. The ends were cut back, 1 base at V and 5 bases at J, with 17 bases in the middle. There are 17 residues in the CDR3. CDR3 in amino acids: CASSLVFGVAGTGELFF. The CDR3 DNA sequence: TGTGCCAGCAGCTTAGTGTTCGGGGTAGCCGGTACCGGGGAGCTGTTTTTT.

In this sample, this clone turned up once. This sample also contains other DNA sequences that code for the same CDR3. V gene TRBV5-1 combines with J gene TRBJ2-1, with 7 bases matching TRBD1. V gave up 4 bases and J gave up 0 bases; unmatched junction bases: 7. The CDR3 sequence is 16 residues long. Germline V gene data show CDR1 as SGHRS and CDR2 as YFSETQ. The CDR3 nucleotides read TGCGCCAGCAGCCCGGGACAGACATCCTCCTACAATGAGCAGTTCTTC. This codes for CASSPGQTSSYNEQFF.

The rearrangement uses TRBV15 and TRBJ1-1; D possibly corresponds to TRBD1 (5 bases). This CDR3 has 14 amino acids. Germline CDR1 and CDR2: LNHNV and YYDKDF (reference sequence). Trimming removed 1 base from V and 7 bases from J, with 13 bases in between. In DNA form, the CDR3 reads TGTGCCACCAGCAGAGGGTTGGACATTATTGAAGCTTTCTTT. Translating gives CATSRGLDIIEAFF.

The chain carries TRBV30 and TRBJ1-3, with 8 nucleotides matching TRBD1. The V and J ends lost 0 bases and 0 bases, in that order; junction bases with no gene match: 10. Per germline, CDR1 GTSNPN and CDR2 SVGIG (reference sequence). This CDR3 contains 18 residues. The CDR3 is CAWSVQGGGSFSGNTIYF. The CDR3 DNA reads TGTGCCTGGAGTGTACAGGGGGGGGGCAGCTTCTCTGGAAACACCATATATTTT.

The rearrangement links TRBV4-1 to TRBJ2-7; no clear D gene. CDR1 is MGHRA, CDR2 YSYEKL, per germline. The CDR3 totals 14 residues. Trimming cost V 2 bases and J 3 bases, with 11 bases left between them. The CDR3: CASSQLAGGYEQYV. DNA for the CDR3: TGCGCCAGCAGCCAATTGGCAGGTGGCTACGAGCAGTACGTC.

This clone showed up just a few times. CDR3 loop: CASSSTDHYGYTF. CDR3 bases: TGTGCCAGCAGTTCGACAGACCACTATGGCTACACCTTC. The gene calls are TRBV28 and TRBJ1-2; D might be TRBD1 (5 bases). Germline V CDR1 and CDR2: MDHEN, SYDVKM. V shed 4 bases and J shed 3 bases, with 9 bases lying between them. CDR3 length: 13 amino acids.

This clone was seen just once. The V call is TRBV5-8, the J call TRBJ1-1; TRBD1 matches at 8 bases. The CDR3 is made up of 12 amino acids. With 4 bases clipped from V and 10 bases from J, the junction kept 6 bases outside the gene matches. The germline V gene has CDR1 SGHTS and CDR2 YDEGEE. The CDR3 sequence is CASSLRDRSAFF. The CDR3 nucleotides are TGTGCCAGCAGCCTTCGGGACAGGTCAGCTTTCTTT.

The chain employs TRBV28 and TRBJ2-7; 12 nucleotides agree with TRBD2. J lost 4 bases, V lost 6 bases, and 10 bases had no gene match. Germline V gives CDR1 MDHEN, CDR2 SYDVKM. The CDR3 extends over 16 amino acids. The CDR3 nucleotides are TGTGCCAGCAGACCTGTTCTAGCGGGAGGGCTTTACGAGCAGTACTTC. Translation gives CASRPVLAGGLYEQYF.

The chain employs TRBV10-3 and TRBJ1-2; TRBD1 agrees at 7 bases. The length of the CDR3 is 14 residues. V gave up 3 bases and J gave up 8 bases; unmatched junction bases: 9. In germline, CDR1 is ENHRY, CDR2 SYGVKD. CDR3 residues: CAISDGTGVKGYTF. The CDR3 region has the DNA TGTGCCATCAGTGACGGTACAGGGGTAAAAGGCTACACCTTC.

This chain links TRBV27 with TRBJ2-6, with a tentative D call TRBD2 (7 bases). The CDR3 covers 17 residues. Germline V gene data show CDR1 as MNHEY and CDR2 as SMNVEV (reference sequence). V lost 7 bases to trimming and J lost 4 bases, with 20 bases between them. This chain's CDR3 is CASTGRRGGGGANVLTF. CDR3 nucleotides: TGTGCCAGCACCGGGAGGAGGGGGGGAGGCGGGGCCAACGTCCTGACTTTC.

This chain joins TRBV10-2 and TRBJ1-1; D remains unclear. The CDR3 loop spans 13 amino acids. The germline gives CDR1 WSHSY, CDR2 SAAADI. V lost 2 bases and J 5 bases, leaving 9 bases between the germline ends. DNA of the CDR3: TGCGCCAGCAGTGAGGTAGGCGGTACTGAAGCTTTCTTT. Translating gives CASSEVGGTEAFF.

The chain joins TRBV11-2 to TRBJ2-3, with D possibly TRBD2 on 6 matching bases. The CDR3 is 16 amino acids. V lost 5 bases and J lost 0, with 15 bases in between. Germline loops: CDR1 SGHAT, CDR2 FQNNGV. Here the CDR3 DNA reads TGTGCCAGCAGCGTCGGGACTGGACCTAGCACAGATACGCAGTATTTT. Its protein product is CASSVGTGPSTDTQYF. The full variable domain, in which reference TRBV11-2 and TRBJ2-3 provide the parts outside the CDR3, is EAGVAQSPRYKIIEKRQSVAFWCNPISGHATLYWYQQILGQGPKLLIQFQNNGVVDDSQLPKDRFSAERLKGVDSTLKIQPAKLEDSAVYLCASSVGTGPSTDTQYFGPGTRLTVL.

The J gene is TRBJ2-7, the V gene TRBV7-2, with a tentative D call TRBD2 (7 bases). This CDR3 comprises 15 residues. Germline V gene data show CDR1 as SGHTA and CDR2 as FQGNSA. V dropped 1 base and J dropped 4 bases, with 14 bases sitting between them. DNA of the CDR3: TGTGCCAGCAGCTTAGAATTAGGGGGGGCTTACGAGCAGTACGTC. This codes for CASSLELGGAYEQYV.

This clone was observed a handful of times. CDR3 protein: CAISESQREKNEQFF. Written as DNA, the CDR3 is TGTGCCATCAGTGAGTCACAGCGGGAGAAGAATGAGCAGTTCTTC. The V and J genes are TRBV10-3 and TRBJ2-1; 8 nucleotides match TRBD2. In germline, CDR1 is ENHRY, CDR2 SYGVKD. The CDR3 sequence is 15 residues long. With 0 bases clipped from V and 7 bases from J, the junction kept 5 bases outside the gene matches.

CDR3 sequence reads: CSARRGGEQFF. CDR3 DNA: TGCAGTGCTAGGAGAGGGGGCGAGCAGTTCTTC. V gene TRBV20-1 combines with J gene TRBJ2-1, with 7 nucleotides matching TRBD1. This CDR3 spans 11 amino acids. Germline CDR1 reads DFQATT; CDR2 reads SNEGSKA (reference sequence). The ends lost 3 bases at V and 10 bases at J; junction bases unmatched: 3.

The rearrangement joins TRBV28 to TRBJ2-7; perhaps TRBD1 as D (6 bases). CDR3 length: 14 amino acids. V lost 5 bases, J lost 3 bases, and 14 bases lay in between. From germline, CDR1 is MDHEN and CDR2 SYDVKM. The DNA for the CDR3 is TGTGCCAGCAGTCGCGACAGGCCGGTCTACGAGCAGTACTTC. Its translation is CASSRDRPVYEQYF.

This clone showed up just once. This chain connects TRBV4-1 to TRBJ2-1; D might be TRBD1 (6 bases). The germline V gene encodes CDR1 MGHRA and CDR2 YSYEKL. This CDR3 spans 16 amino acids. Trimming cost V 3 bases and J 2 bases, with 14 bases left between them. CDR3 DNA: TGCGCCAGCAGCCAGACCGGGACAAGGGCCTACAATGAGCAGTTCTTC. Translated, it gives CASSQTGTRAYNEQFF.

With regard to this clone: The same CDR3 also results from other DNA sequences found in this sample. The CDR3 spells CASSLGDNEQFF. In DNA form, the CDR3 reads TGTGCCAGCAGCTTAGGAGACAATGAGCAGTTCTTC. The chain carries TRBV7-9 and TRBJ2-1; D remains ambiguous. The CDR3 is 12 residues long. The V gene's germline CDR1 is SEHNR and CDR2 FQNEAQ (reference sequence). With 1 base removed from V and 5 bases from J, the gap between germline ends came to 3 bases.